Below, 9 T cell receptor beta chains from the same sample are listed, as sequenced in a study of identical twins. TCRdb ran MiXCR on the 5' RACE reads and lists one entry per CDR3 protein. The table shows 650,000 to 800,000 distinct CDR3 sequences, with 8.5% to 9.5% occurring only once. The sample was also reused in another study, on yellow fever vaccine responses in identical twins.

Sequencing was carried out using PBMCs. Every receptor here comes from a woman aged 18-29 years in good health.

This clonotype was found a few times. This chain links TRBV29-1 with TRBJ1-1; TRBD1 matches 7 bases. CDR3 length: 12 residues. V lost 6 bases and J lost 7; bases outside the gene matches: 8. Germline V gene lookup returns CDR1 SQVTM and CDR2 ANQGSEA. The CDR3 coding sequence is TGCAGCGTCTTGCACAGGGGTAATGAAGCTTTCTTT. It translates to CSVLHRGNEAFF.

V gene TRBV29-1 combines with J gene TRBJ2-5; 7 positions agree with TRBD2. CDR3 size: 13 residues. The V gene end was trimmed by 5 bases and the J gene end by 2 bases; junction bases not matched to a gene: 5. Germline V gives CDR1 SQVTM, CDR2 ANQGSEA. CDR3 DNA sequence: TGCAGCGTTTGGCGGGGGATTCAAGAGACCCAGTACTTC. It codes for CSVWRGIQETQYF.

This clonotype occurred many times. The gene calls are TRBV7-9 and TRBJ1-4; D gene uncertain. The germline V and J ends were trimmed by 0 bases and 4 bases, with 9 bases remaining between them. The CDR3 is made up of 15 amino acids. Germline loops: CDR1 SEHNR, CDR2 FQNEAQ (reference sequence). CDR3 in DNA: TGTGCCAGCAGCTTAGCGTGGGAGATTAATGAAAAACTGTTTTTT. Protein: CASSLAWEINEKLFF. Based on the CDR3 plus reference TRBV7-9 and TRBJ1-4, the full variable domain is DTGVSQNPRHKITKRGQNVTFRCDPISEHNRLYWYRQTLGQGPEFLTYFQNEAQLEKSRLLSDRFSAERPKGSFSTLEIQRTEQGDSAMYLCASSLAWEINEKLFFGSGTQLSVL.

This clonotype was counted at least ten times. The chain has TRBV28 and TRBJ2-7; the D gene is possibly TRBD2 (6 bases). V was cut by 3 bases and J by 7 bases, with 22 bases left in between. This CDR3 region has 16 residues. Germline loops: CDR1 MDHEN, CDR2 SYDVKM. CDR3 in amino acids: CASSFGSAGTATEQYF. The CDR3 region has the DNA TGTGCCAGCAGTTTCGGGTCGGCGGGGACCGCTACGGAGCAGTACTTC.

The chain is built from TRBV28 and TRBJ2-2; possibly TRBD1 for D (7 bases). The germline gives CDR1 MDHEN, CDR2 SYDVKM. Trimming pared 7 bases from V and 5 bases from J, leaving 14 bases between. The CDR3 has 14 amino acids. The CDR3 bases are TGTGCCAGCATACAGGGGAGGAGGACCGGGGAGCTGTTTTTT. Translated: CASIQGRRTGELFF.

This clonotype was seen a few times. This sequence joins TRBV20-1 and TRBJ2-3; 7 nucleotides align to TRBD2. The CDR3 spans 15 residues. Germline V gene data show CDR1 as DFQATT and CDR2 as SNEGSKA (reference sequence). With 6 bases clipped from V and 1 base from J, the junction kept 10 bases outside the gene matches. The CDR3 protein is CSAEQAGRGTDTQYF. CDR3 bases: TGCAGTGCCGAACAAGCGGGAAGGGGCACAGATACGCAGTATTTT.

This clonotype was counted ten times or more. In DNA form, the CDR3 reads TGCAGTGCTATTCGTGACTCTGGGGCCAACGTCCTGACTTTC. The encoded protein is CSAIRDSGANVLTF. V and J are TRBV20-1 and TRBJ2-6; D is undetermined. The CDR3 covers 14 residues. The germline V gene has CDR1 DFQATT and CDR2 SNEGSKA (reference sequence). Deletions cut 4 bases from V and 0 bases from J, with 7 bases between.

In its sample, this clonotype was seen a few times. This rearrangement joins TRBV7-2 to TRBJ2-1; TRBD2 matches 9 bases. Germline values: CDR1 SGHTA, CDR2 FQGNSA. The CDR3 totals 13 residues. Trimming at V came to 6 bases and at J to 5 bases, leaving 2 bases not matched to a gene. The CDR3 nucleotides read TGTGCCAGCAGGTCTAGCGGGGACAATGAGCAGTTCTTC. This gives the protein CASRSSGDNEQFF. Variable domain in full (rest from reference TRBV7-2 and TRBJ2-1): GAGVSQSPSNKVTEKGKDVELRCDPISGHTALYWYRQSLGQGLEFLIYFQGNSAPDKSGLPSDRFSAERTGGSVSTLTIQRTQQEDSAVYLCASRSSGDNEQFFGPGTRLTVL.

The genes are TRBV9 and TRBJ1-1; D call uncertain. The CDR3 extends over 13 amino acids. CDR1 and CDR2 from the germline V gene are SGDLS and YYNGEE. The V end was cut by 0 bases, the J end by 5 bases, with 8 bases between. CDR3 loop: CASSVDGWTEAFF. In DNA form, the CDR3 reads TGTGCCAGCAGCGTAGACGGGTGGACTGAAGCTTTCTTT.